Presented here are 5 T cell receptor beta chains from one specimen sequenced in a study of T-cell reconstitution after alpha-beta-depleted transplantation in children. This sample's TCRbeta library carried unique molecular identifier barcodes. TCRdb reanalysed the PCR reads using MiXCR and keeps one entry per CDR3 protein. The data show about 600,000 distinct CDR3 sequences, more than 9% seen once. The source was PBMCs from the stem cell graft donor, collected from the stem cell graft. The receptors derive from a human donor who donated a stem cell graft to a child with acute myeloid leukemia.

The V gene is TRBV6-1, the J gene TRBJ2-1; a weak D match, TRBD1 (6 bases). V gave up 7 bases and J gave up 5 bases, with 18 bases separating them. CDR3 length: 15 amino acids. The germline CDR1 and CDR2 sequences are MNHNS and SASEGT. CDR3 sequence reads: CASKLDRLSDNEQFF. The CDR3 DNA is TGTGCCAGCAAACTCGACAGGCTATCCGACAATGAGCAGTTCTTC.

The V gene is TRBV28, the J gene TRBJ1-5, with a weak D call TRBD1 (6 bases). CDR1 and CDR2 (germline): MDHEN, SYDVKM. This CDR3 is built from 16 residues. V lost 5 bases, J lost 0 bases, and 14 bases lay in between. Here the CDR3 reads CASSPPPRGSNQPQHF. The CDR3 DNA reads TGTGCCAGCAGTCCCCCCCCCAGGGGTAGCAATCAGCCCCAGCATTTT.

The V call is TRBV5-1, the J call TRBJ2-3; 10 bases map to TRBD2. From germline, CDR1 is SGHRS and CDR2 YFSETQ. V was pared by 0 bases and J by 4 bases, with 8 bases of the junction left unmatched. CDR3 size: 17 residues. CDR3 residues: CASSLGSLAGVSDTQYF. CDR3 sequence (DNA): TGCGCCAGCAGCTTGGGAAGCCTAGCGGGAGTCTCAGATACGCAGTATTTT.

There are a few counts of this clonotype. The rearrangement joins TRBV24-1 to TRBJ2-3; 10 bases map to TRBD2. The V gene end was trimmed by 0 bases and the J gene end by 4 bases; junction bases not matched to a gene: 6. Germline CDR1 KGHDR, CDR2 SFDVKD. The CDR3 sequence is 17 residues long. This CDR3 reads CATSDLSSGRSADTQYF. The CDR3 DNA is TGTGCCACCAGTGATTTGTCTAGCGGGAGATCAGCAGATACGCAGTATTTT.

This clonotype was counted ten times or more. This chain connects TRBV6-5 to TRBJ1-1, with TRBD1 identical over 7 bases. Germline CDR1 MNHEY, CDR2 SVGAGI. The trim removed 2 bases at V and 1 base at J, leaving 4 bases unmatched. The CDR3 runs to 15 residues. The CDR3 nucleotides read TGTGCCAGCAGTTACGAGGGGGCCAGGAACACTGAAGCTTTCTTT. Its protein product is CASSYEGARNTEAFF.